These T cell receptor beta chains were read from a single sample in a study of cytomegalovirus exposure and HLA in healthy donors. The data were produced by immunoSEQ multiplex PCR, yet TCRdb's version contains in-frame clones alone and is incomplete. The top ten hold around 2.5% of the sample, which has about 180,000 clones, around 75% seen once. Sequencing input: PBMCs. The origin of the receptors is a female donor in good health and CMV-seronegative. CDR3s include the opening cysteine and the closing phenylalanine or tryptophan. Each record gives: V gene, J gene, D gene, clone size, CDR3 DNA, CDR3 protein. D genes are given only for firm matches. The size of a clone is reported for some rows only, either as once, few or many, or as a class for expanded clones.

>TRBV19|TRBJ2-7|TRBD1|.
TGTGCCAGTAGTATAGGAGGGGGCGGATTCTACGAGCAGTACTTC
CASSIGGGGFYEQYF
>TRBV5-1|TRBJ2-3|TRBD2|.
TGCGCCAGCAGCTTGGCCCGACTAGCGGGAGGGCCAGATACGCAGTATTTT
CASSLARLAGGPDTQYF
>TRBV5-1|TRBJ2-7|.|.
TGCGCCAGCAGCTTGGTACCAGCCTACGAGCAGTACTTC
CASSLVPAYEQYF
>TRBV4-3|TRBJ2-2|.|.
TGCGCCAGCAGCCAAGACCCAGGGGAGGGCACCGGGGAGCTGTTTTTT
CASSQDPGEGTGELFF
>TRBV27|TRBJ2-2|TRBD1|.
TGTGCCAGCAGTCCGTTAAAGTCGGGACAGGGGGAGGCCGGGGAGCTGTTTTTT
CASSPLKSGQGEAGELFF
>TRBV11-2|TRBJ2-1|.|.
TGTGCCAGCAGCTTAGGCGTGAGGGGCGGGGTAAAGTACAATGAGCAGTTCTTC
CASSLGVRGGVKYNEQFF
>TRBV5-4|TRBJ2-1|TRBD2|once
TGTGCCAGCAGCCCACCTAGCGGGGATTACAATTTGGAGCAGTTCTTC
CASSPPSGDYNLEQFF
>TRBV30|TRBJ2-5|.|.
TGTGCCTGGAGTTACGGAGAAACCCAGTACTTC
CAWSYGETQYF
>TRBV7-9|TRBJ2-5|.|.
TGTGCCAGCAGCTTCGGGGGGCCGTCAGAGACCCAGTACTTC
CASSFGGPSETQYF
>TRBV7-2|TRBJ2-7|TRBD1|.
TGTGCCAGCAGCTTAGAAGCGGTTAAAACAGGGGGCTCCTACGAGCAGTACTTC
CASSLEAVKTGGSYEQYF
>TRBV2|TRBJ1-3|.|.
TGTGCCAGCAGTGAATTGCGGGTCTCTGGAAACACCATATATTTT
CASSELRVSGNTIYF
>TRBV30|TRBJ1-2|.|.
TGTGCCTGGGGGACTAATGATGCGTTCTATGGCTACACCTTC
CAWGTNDAFYGYTF
>TRBV5-4|TRBJ1-2|.|few
TGTGCCAGCAGCTTTAGCCAGGGCAACTATGGCTACACCTTC
CASSFSQGNYGYTF
>TRBV5-1|TRBJ2-7|.|few
TGCGCCAGCAGCCCCCGTGGGGGGACGTCCTCCTACGAGCAGTACTTC
CASSPRGGTSSYEQYF
>TRBV12-5|TRBJ2-5|.|.
TGTGCTAGTGGTTTGTTTAACCAAGAGACCCAGTACTTC
CASGLFNQETQYF
>TRBV5-3|TRBJ1-1|TRBD1|.
TGTGCCAGAAGCTTTACAGGGGGCCGTTCGGCTTTCTTT
CARSFTGGRSAFF
>TRBV6-6|TRBJ1-3|.|.
TGTGCCAGCCTAGGTCCTGGAAACACCATATATTTT
CASLGPGNTIYF
>TRBV5-6|TRBJ1-6|TRBD1|.
TGTGCCAGCAGCTTCGGGACAGGGCTATCACCCCTCCACTTT
CASSFGTGLSPLHF
>TRBV13|TRBJ2-7|TRBD2|.
TGTGCCAGCAGCTTATCGTGGACTAGCTGGGACGAGCAGTACTTC
CASSLSWTSWDEQYF
>TRBV30|TRBJ1-2|TRBD1|.
TGTGCCTTTTCCGGGACAGGGACCTATGGCTACACCTTC
CAFSGTGTYGYTF
>TRBV4-2|TRBJ2-1|TRBD2|.
TGTGCCAGCACCCCAAGGAGTAAGGGACTAGCGGGGGGTAATGAGCAGTTCTTC
CASTPRSKGLAGGNEQFF
>TRBV4-3|TRBJ2-7|TRBD1|.
TGCGCCAGCAGCCAAAAGACAGGGGCCTACGAGCAGTACTTC
CASSQKTGAYEQYF
>TRBV11-2|TRBJ1-4|.|.
TGTGCCAGCAGCTTCCCTCAGGGCCCTAATGAAAAACTGTTTTTT
CASSFPQGPNEKLFF
>TRBV30|TRBJ1-1|.|.
TGTGCCTGGGAACAGGGTCGCGGCACTGAAGCTTTCTTT
CAWEQGRGTEAFF
>TRBV6-5|TRBJ2-4|.|.
TGTGCCAGCAGTTACGGACAGCTCCTAGCCAAAAACATTCAGTACTTC
CASSYGQLLAKNIQYF
>TRBV7-8|TRBJ1-1|.|.
TGTGCCAGCAGCCCCCTTAACTCCGGGGCAGGGGCAGCTTTCTTT
CASSPLNSGAGAAFF
>TRBV7-3|TRBJ2-1|.|.
TGTGCCAGCAGCCCGACTAAGAATAGTGAGCAGTTCTTC
CASSPTKNSEQFF
>TRBV11-3|TRBJ2-1|TRBD1|.
TGTGCCAGCAGCTTAGAGACAGGGGGGCCCTACAATGAGCAGTTCTTC
CASSLETGGPYNEQFF
>TRBV6-6|TRBJ1-3|.|.
TGTGCCAGCACCTACCCAGCCTCAGGGGAGAGAAACACCATATATTTT
CASTYPASGERNTIYF
>TRBV13|TRBJ1-1|.|.
TGTGCCAGCAGCTTAGGGGGTGCCTGGAGTGAAGCTTTCTTT
CASSLGGAWSEAFF
>TRBV30|TRBJ2-3|.|.
TGTGCCTGGAGTTCGGGGACATCTAGCACAGATACGCAGTATTTT
CAWSSGTSSTDTQYF
>TRBV27|TRBJ2-2|.|.
TGTGCCAGCAGTTCCCGGACTACCGGGGAGCTGTTTTTT
CASSSRTTGELFF
>TRBV7-6|TRBJ2-2|TRBD2|.
TGTGCCAGCAGCTTAGCCGTCGGACTAGGGAACACCGGGGAGCTGTTTTTT
CASSLAVGLGNTGELFF
>TRBV6-6|TRBJ2-7|TRBD1|.
TGTGCCATCCGGACAGGGGGCTCTTTCGAGCAGTACTTC
CAIRTGGSFEQYF
>TRBV28|TRBJ1-6|TRBD1|.
TGTGCCAGCAGTTCGGGACAGCCGTCACCCCTCCACTTT
CASSSGQPSPLHF